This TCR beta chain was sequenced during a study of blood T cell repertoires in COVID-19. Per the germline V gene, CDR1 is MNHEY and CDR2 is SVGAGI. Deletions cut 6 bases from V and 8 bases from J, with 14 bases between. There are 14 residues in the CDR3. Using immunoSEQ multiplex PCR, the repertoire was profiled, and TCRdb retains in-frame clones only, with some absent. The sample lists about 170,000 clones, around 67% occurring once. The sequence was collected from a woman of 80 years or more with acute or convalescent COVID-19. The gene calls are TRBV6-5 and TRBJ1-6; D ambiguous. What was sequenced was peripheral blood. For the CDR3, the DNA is TGTGCCAGCAGCCAGACATCGAGGGATTCACCCCTCCACTTT. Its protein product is CASSQTSRDSPLHF.